This record covers a single TCR beta chain. Its specificity is unknown. Germline V gene data show CDR1 as SGDLS and CDR2 as YYNGEE. The CDR3 totals 15 residues. The germline V and J ends were trimmed by 0 bases and 1 base, with 7 bases remaining between them. The primer mix had 60 Vbeta and 13 Jbeta primers. Only in-frame clones appear in the TCRdb table, and some are missing; sequencing was by immunoSEQ multiplex PCR. The sample lists around 100,000 clones, about 61% occurring once. This entry belongs to a study of cytomegalovirus exposure and HLA in healthy donors. Broader study findings: The classifier, whose performance was assessed in both the original and validation cohorts, reportedly diagnosed cytomegalovirus status with high specificity and sensitivity. Some V segments (TRBV6-2 and TRBV6-3 among them) were excluded as indistinguishable. Among immune exposure information, only CMV serostatus was available.

The chain recombines TRBV9 with TRBJ2-2, with D unresolved. The sample consisted of PBMCs. This TCR was sampled from a woman aged 25 to 39 in good health and CMV-seronegative. As DNA, the CDR3 is TGTGCCAGCAGCGTAGGGGCCGTGAACACCGGGGAGCTGTTTTTT. Translated, it gives CASSVGAVNTGELFF.